Listed below are T cell receptor beta chains from one sample, sequenced in a study of OX40 agonist ivuxolimab in advanced cancers. Libraries were prepared by immunoSEQ multiplex PCR; TCRdb keeps only in-frame clonotypes and omits some of them. Of fewer than 95,000 clones in the sample, around 91% are singletons; the top ten hold 0.7% to 0.95%. Here the sequenced sample was CD4+ or CD8+ T cells sorted from blood, taken in a trial of the OX40 agonist ivuxolimab. These receptors were obtained from an adult with an advanced solid tumor such as melanoma, head and neck, liver or kidney cancer. Both conserved end residues are part of each CDR3. A D gene is named only where the DNA matches it firmly. Clone size is shown for a subset of rows, as once, few, many or a class of expanded clone.

J gene: TRBJ2-5; V gene: TRBV19; clone size: once; D gene: NA; CDR3 DNA: TGTGCCAGTAGTAACGGAGAGACCCAGTACTTC; CDR3 protein: CASSNGETQYF
J gene: TRBJ1-4; V gene: TRBV28; clone size: NA; D gene: TRBD1; CDR3 DNA: TGTGCCAGCAGTTCGGACAGGGGGCTTGAAAAACTGTTTTTT; CDR3 protein: CASSSDRGLEKLFF
J gene: TRBJ1-1; V gene: TRBV30; clone size: NA; D gene: NA; CDR3 DNA: TGTGCCTGGAATAGCAACCGGGGGACCACTGAAGCTTTCTTT; CDR3 protein: CAWNSNRGTTEAFF
J gene: TRBJ2-7; V gene: TRBV7-2; clone size: NA; D gene: NA; CDR3 DNA: TGTGCCAGCAGCTTCCTTTACGAGCAGTACTTC; CDR3 protein: CASSFLYEQYF
J gene: TRBJ2-5; V gene: TRBV5-1; clone size: NA; D gene: NA; CDR3 DNA: TGCGCCAGCAGCTTAGCACGAAGAGGGCGGGAACAAGAGACCCAGTACTTC; CDR3 protein: CASSLARRGREQETQYF
J gene: TRBJ1-1; V gene: TRBV28; clone size: NA; D gene: NA; CDR3 DNA: TGTGCCAGCGTGACAGGACCCGCTTCTGAAGCTTTCTTT; CDR3 protein: CASVTGPASEAFF
J gene: TRBJ1-1; V gene: TRBV10-3; clone size: NA; D gene: NA; CDR3 DNA: TGTGCCATCAGTATTAGTATGGACACGGGGACTGAAGCTTTCTTT; CDR3 protein: CAISISMDTGTEAFF
J gene: TRBJ2-5; V gene: TRBV5-4; clone size: NA; D gene: NA; CDR3 DNA: TGTGCCAGCAGTAGTAGGGGGAGGGATGGGTTCCAAGAGACCCAGTACTTC; CDR3 protein: CASSSRGRDGFQETQYF
J gene: TRBJ2-5; V gene: TRBV7-3; clone size: NA; D gene: TRBD2; CDR3 DNA: TGTGCCAGCAGCCCAATGACTAGCGGGAGACGCGAGACCCAGTACTTC; CDR3 protein: CASSPMTSGRRETQYF
J gene: TRBJ2-7; V gene: TRBV19; clone size: NA; D gene: NA; CDR3 DNA: TGTGCCAGTAGTATAGATCGTTGGGCAGCCTCAAAAAAGTTC; CDR3 protein: CASSIDRWAASKKF
J gene: TRBJ1-2; V gene: TRBV25-1; clone size: few; D gene: NA; CDR3 DNA: TGTGCCAGCAGTGACACAGGGCACTATGGCTACACCTTC; CDR3 protein: CASSDTGHYGYTF
J gene: TRBJ2-3; V gene: TRBV6-6; clone size: NA; D gene: TRBD2; CDR3 DNA: TGTGCCAGCATAACTAGCGGGCTCACAGATACGCAGTATTTT; CDR3 protein: CASITSGLTDTQYF
J gene: TRBJ1-1; V gene: TRBV11-3; clone size: NA; D gene: NA; CDR3 DNA: TGTGCCAGCAGCTTCTTCCAAGAGACTGAAGCTTTCTTT; CDR3 protein: CASSFFQETEAFF
J gene: TRBJ1-3; V gene: TRBV7-8; clone size: NA; D gene: NA; CDR3 DNA: TGTGCCAGCAGCTTACGGGGGGCCGGCGGAAACACCATATATTTT; CDR3 protein: CASSLRGAGGNTIYF
J gene: TRBJ1-1; V gene: TRBV6-6; clone size: NA; D gene: NA; CDR3 DNA: TGTGCCAGCGCCTCGCGGTTGAACACTGAAGCTTTCTTT; CDR3 protein: CASASRLNTEAFF
J gene: TRBJ2-3; V gene: TRBV6-5; clone size: NA; D gene: TRBD2; CDR3 DNA: TGTGCCAGCAGTTACTCGGCGGGAGGGCCAACAGATACGCAGTATTTT; CDR3 protein: CASSYSAGGPTDTQYF
J gene: TRBJ2-5; V gene: TRBV5-4; clone size: NA; D gene: NA; CDR3 DNA: TGTGCCAGCAGCTTGGAAGTGGGAGCCAGGGAGACCCAGTACTTC; CDR3 protein: CASSLEVGARETQYF
J gene: TRBJ2-1; V gene: TRBV4-1; clone size: few; D gene: NA; CDR3 DNA: TGCGCCAGCAGCCCCGGCGGCCTAAGATACAATGAGCAGTTCTTC; CDR3 protein: CASSPGGLRYNEQFF